Below, one TCR beta chain is given with its context. Its antigen is currently unknown. The repertoire was sequenced with immunoSEQ multiplex PCR; TCRdb's copy has only in-frame clones and lacks some. The sample lists some 150,000 clones; approximately 88% were seen once. CDR1 is LGHDT, CDR2 YNNKEL, per germline (reference sequence). CDR3 length: 12 residues. V was clipped by 7 bases and J by 2 bases, with 5 bases between them. The sample comes from a study of T cell responses to AZD1222 COVID-19 vaccine. Study results and caveats: Just a handful of people given AZD1222 tested seropositive at baseline. Most donors were white British, females outnumbered males, and clonal diversity was possibly underestimated. Close to half of spike-specific TCRs reportedly recognize unmutated variant regions. With dominance at 160-218 and 743-854, vaccine-associated CD4 TCRs spanned spike.

The origin of this receptor is an adult who received the MenACWY meningococcal vaccine as a control. The specimen was peripheral blood, collected 28 days after the second dose of the MenACWY control vaccine. This chain uses TRBV3-1 (or the pseudogene TRBV3-2) with TRBJ2-2; D is ambiguous. The CDR3 nucleotides are TGTGCCAGCACCTACAACACCGGGGAGCTGTTTTTT. Translation gives CASTYNTGELFF.